The present T cell receptor beta chain was sequenced within a study of high-grade serous ovarian cancer treatment subgroups. Study background: Samples averaged roughly 15,000 reads and roughly 7,500 unique TCR beta rearrangements. Study-level points and caveats: Same-patient tumor repertoires overlapped at about 0.095 to 0.8; different patients barely overlapped. TCR relatedness rose with neoantigen level and trended with mutation load.

Germline CDR1 SGHTA, CDR2 FQGTGA. This CDR3 is 13 amino acids long. The V and J ends lost 6 bases and 3 bases respectively, with 9 bases between them. Assay used: immunoSEQ multiplex PCR; TCRdb lists only in-frame clones, some missing. The table shows 5,000 or so clones, with around 72% occurring only once. As for this clone: The antigen remains undetermined.

The tumor samples were collected prior to definitive surgery or chemotherapy. The specimen was tumor tissue. This TCR derives from a human donor with high-grade serous ovarian cancer. This rearrangement joins TRBV7-3 to TRBJ1-5; no reliable D call. CDR3 nucleotide sequence: TGTGCCAGCAGGCGGGAGCCCAATCAGCCCCAGCATTTT. Its protein product is CASRREPNQPQHF.